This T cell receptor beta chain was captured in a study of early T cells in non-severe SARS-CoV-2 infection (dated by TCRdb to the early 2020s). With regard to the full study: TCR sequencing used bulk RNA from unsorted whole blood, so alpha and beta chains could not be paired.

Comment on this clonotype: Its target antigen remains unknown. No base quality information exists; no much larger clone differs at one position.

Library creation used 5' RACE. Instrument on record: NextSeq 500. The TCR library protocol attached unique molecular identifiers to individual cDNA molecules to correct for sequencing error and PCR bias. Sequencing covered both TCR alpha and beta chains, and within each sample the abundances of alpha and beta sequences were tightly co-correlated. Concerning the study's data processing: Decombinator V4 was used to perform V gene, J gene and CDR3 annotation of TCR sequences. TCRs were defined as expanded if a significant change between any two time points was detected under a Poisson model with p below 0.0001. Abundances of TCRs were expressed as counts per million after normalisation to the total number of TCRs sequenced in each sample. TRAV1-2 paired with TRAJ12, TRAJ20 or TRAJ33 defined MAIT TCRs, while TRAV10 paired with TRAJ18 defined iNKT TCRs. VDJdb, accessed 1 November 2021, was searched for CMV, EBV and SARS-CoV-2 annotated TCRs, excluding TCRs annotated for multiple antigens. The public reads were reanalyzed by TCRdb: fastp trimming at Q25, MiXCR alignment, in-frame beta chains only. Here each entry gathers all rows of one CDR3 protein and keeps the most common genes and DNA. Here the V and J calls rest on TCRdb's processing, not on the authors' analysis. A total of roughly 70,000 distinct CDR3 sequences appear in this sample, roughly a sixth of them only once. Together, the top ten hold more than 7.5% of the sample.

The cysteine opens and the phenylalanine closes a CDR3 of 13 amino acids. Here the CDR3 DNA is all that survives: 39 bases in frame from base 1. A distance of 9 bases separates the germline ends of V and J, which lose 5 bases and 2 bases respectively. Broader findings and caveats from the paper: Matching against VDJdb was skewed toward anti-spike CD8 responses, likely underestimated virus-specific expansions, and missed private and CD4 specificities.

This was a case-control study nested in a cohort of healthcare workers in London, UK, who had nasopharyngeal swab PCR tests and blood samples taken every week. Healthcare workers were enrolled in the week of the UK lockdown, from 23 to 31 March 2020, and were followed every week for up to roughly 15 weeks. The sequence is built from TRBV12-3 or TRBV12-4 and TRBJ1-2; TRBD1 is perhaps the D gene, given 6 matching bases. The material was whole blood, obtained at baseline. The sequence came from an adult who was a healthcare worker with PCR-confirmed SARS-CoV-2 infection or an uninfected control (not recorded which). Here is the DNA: TGTGCCAGCAGTCACGGGACAAACTATGGCTACACCTTC. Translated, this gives CASSHGTNYGYTF.